Listed below are T cell receptor beta chains from one sample, sequenced in a study of CD8+CD57+ T cells in acquired aplastic anemia. A single record per CDR3 protein comes from TCRdb applying MiXCR to the reads. The sample has 200,000 to 250,000 distinct CDR3 sequences, over 40% seen once; the top ten hold about 20%. Source material: sorted CD4+, CD8+, or CD8+CD57+ T cells (not recorded which) from PBMCs. The receptors derive from a human donor with aplastic anemia. The CDR3 runs from the conserved cysteine through the conserved F or W. The order of the fields is J gene, V gene, clone size, D gene, CDR3 DNA, CDR3 protein. The D gene is left open where the match is weak. Clone size is shown for a subset of rows, as once, few, many or a class of expanded clone.

TRBJ1-5,TRBV2,NA,TRBD1,TGTGCCAGCAGCCCCTCGAGGGACAGGGGGCTGTATCAGCCCCAGCATTTT,CASSPSRDRGLYQPQHF
TRBJ2-2,TRBV11-3,NA,TRBD1,TGTGCCAGCAGCGACCCGGACAGGGCGACCGGGGAGCTGTTTTTT,CASSDPDRATGELFF
TRBJ2-1,TRBV2,NA,NA,TGTGCCAGCAGGGAAGGGGATGAGCAGTTCTTC,CASREGDEQFF
TRBJ2-5,TRBV19,NA,NA,TGTGCCAGTAAGGAGGGCGGGGCCCCCCAAGAGACCCAGTACTTC,CASKEGGAPQETQYF
TRBJ2-1,TRBV11-2,many,NA,TGTGCCAGCAGCTTTCAAGGTGTAACCTACAATGAGCAGTTCTTC,CASSFQGVTYNEQFF
TRBJ1-4,TRBV5-1,many,NA,TGCGCCAGCAGCGGAGGGGCAACTAATGAAAAACTGTTTTTT,CASSGGATNEKLFF
TRBJ2-1,TRBV29-1,NA,NA,TGCAGCGCCCGAAACGGGGTGTTGGGCTCCTACAATGAGCAGTTCTTC,CSARNGVLGSYNEQFF
TRBJ1-2,TRBV5-1,many,NA,TGCGCCAGCAGCTTGAGGGGGGAAGGAGTTAACTATGGCTACACCTTC,CASSLRGEGVNYGYTF
TRBJ1-4,TRBV9,once,NA,TGTGCCAGCAGCGTAGATAGGGGCAGTGCTAATGAAAAACTGTTTTTT,CASSVDRGSANEKLFF
TRBJ1-5,TRBV7-9,NA,NA,TGTGCCAGCAGCTTAGAGTTCAATCAGCCCCAGCATTTT,CASSLEFNQPQHF
TRBJ1-2,TRBV19,many,TRBD1,TGTGCCAGTCTTGCTATAGGGACAGCTTATGGCTACACCTTC,CASLAIGTAYGYTF
TRBJ2-2,TRBV7-8,many,NA,TGTGCCAGCAGCACCACAGAGGGGGCCGGGGAGCTGTTTTTT,CASSTTEGAGELFF
TRBJ1-1,TRBV10-1,NA,NA,TGCGACAGCAGTGAGTCAGGAAAGGGCACTGAAGCTTTCTTT,CDSSESGKGTEAFF